A selection of T cell receptor beta chains follows, all from one sample in a study of T cells in Graves' hyperthyroidism and ophthalmopathy. MiXCR was run by TCRdb on the multiplex PCR reads, yielding one entry per CDR3 protein. The sample shows 340,000 or so distinct CDR3 sequences, around a sixth of them seen only once. Sample: blood. All receptors derive from a man aged 25 to 40 with Graves' hyperthyroidism. Both conserved end residues are part of each CDR3. D genes are given only for firm matches. Some rows mark clone size as missing; the rest say once, few, many or name a class of expanded clone.

>TRBJ2-1|.|TRBD2|TRBV5-1
CASSLGLALPYNEQFF
TGCGCCAGCAGCTTGGGACTAGCGCTACCCTACAATGAGCAGTTCTTC
>TRBJ2-7|few|TRBD1|TRBV18
CASSPTFNRGREQYF
TGTGCCAGCTCACCAACTTTTAACAGGGGGCGTGAGCAGTACTTC
>TRBJ1-1|many|.|TRBV18
CASSPDYQGNTEAFF
TGTGCCAGCTCACCGGATTACCAGGGGAACACTGAAGCTTTCTTT
>TRBJ2-7|.|.|TRBV19
CASSMGAGIYEQYF
TGTGCCAGTAGTATGGGGGCAGGGATCTACGAGCAGTACTTC
>TRBJ1-2|many|.|TRBV7-2
CASSLAGGVGYTF
TGTGCCAGCAGCTTAGCGGGGGGGGTCGGCTACACCTTC
>TRBJ1-2|.|TRBD1|TRBV5-5
CAGQGADGYTF
TGTGCCGGACAGGGGGCAGATGGCTACACCTTC
>TRBJ2-5|once|.|TRBV19
CASDGSGSTAVKTQYF
TGTGCCAGCGATGGGAGCGGGTCGACCGCGGTAAAGACCCAGTACTTC
>TRBJ2-1|many|.|TRBV6-5
CASSYTPYEQFF
TGTGCCAGCAGTTACACGCCTTATGAGCAGTTCTTC
>TRBJ2-1|few|.|TRBV12-3/TRBV12-4
CASSLYREQFF
TGTGCCAGCAGTTTGTACAGAGAGCAGTTCTTC
>TRBJ1-6|many|.|TRBV7-2
CASSLYSYNSPLHF
TGTGCCAGCAGCTTGTACAGTTATAATTCACCCCTCCACTTT
>TRBJ2-1|many|TRBD1|TRBV6-1
CASRETGVNEQFF
TGTGCCAGCAGAGAGACAGGGGTGAATGAGCAGTTCTTC